This is a list of T cell receptor beta chains from one sample in a study of CD8+ T cells in alopecia areata. The data were produced by immunoSEQ multiplex PCR, yet TCRdb's version contains in-frame clones alone and is incomplete. The sample carries 150,000 to 200,000 clones, 58% recorded once. Source: CD4+ T cells sorted from blood, taken at approximately week 56, from a patient treated with tofacitinib. All receptors derive from a human donor with alopecia areata. Each CDR3 is given with its conserved first and last residue. The order of the fields is J gene, D gene, V gene, clone size, CDR3 protein. The D gene is left open where the match is weak. The size of a clone is reported for some rows only, either as once, few or many, or as a class for expanded clones.

j_call: TRBJ1-6
d_call: .
v_call: TRBV14
clone_size: .
cdr3_aa: CASSQTPGSGSPLHF

j_call: TRBJ1-2
d_call: .
v_call: TRBV2
clone_size: .
cdr3_aa: CASSPDNYGYTF

j_call: TRBJ1-5
d_call: .
v_call: TRBV30
clone_size: .
cdr3_aa: CVWRPRGREPQHF

j_call: TRBJ1-5
d_call: TRBD1
v_call: TRBV28
clone_size: .
cdr3_aa: CASRKGQRTWPQHF

j_call: TRBJ1-6
d_call: .
v_call: TRBV14
clone_size: few
cdr3_aa: CASSLLGGNSPLHF

j_call: TRBJ1-2
d_call: .
v_call: TRBV9
clone_size: .
cdr3_aa: CASSTNLPSHSGGYTF

j_call: TRBJ1-2
d_call: TRBD1
v_call: TRBV9
clone_size: .
cdr3_aa: CASSVRTGDGYTF

j_call: TRBJ2-1
d_call: .
v_call: TRBV29-1
clone_size: few
cdr3_aa: CSVEHNEQFF

j_call: TRBJ2-7
d_call: TRBD1
v_call: TRBV14
clone_size: .
cdr3_aa: CASSWKTGDNYEQYF

j_call: TRBJ2-7
d_call: TRBD2
v_call: TRBV25-1
clone_size: few
cdr3_aa: CASSGSSGGHPYEQYF

j_call: TRBJ2-1
d_call: .
v_call: TRBV11-2
clone_size: .
cdr3_aa: CASSTPGWNEQFF

j_call: TRBJ1-6
d_call: .
v_call: TRBV5-1
clone_size: .
cdr3_aa: CASSGASVYTLHF

j_call: TRBJ2-2
d_call: .
v_call: TRBV6-5
clone_size: .
cdr3_aa: CASRPPTGGTGELFF

j_call: TRBJ2-5
d_call: .
v_call: TRBV29-1
clone_size: .
cdr3_aa: CSVGLGETQYF

j_call: TRBJ2-6
d_call: .
v_call: TRBV2
clone_size: .
cdr3_aa: CASSARSSGANVLTF

j_call: TRBJ1-2
d_call: .
v_call: TRBV29-1
clone_size: .
cdr3_aa: CSVAQYYGYTF

j_call: TRBJ2-6
d_call: TRBD2
v_call: TRBV4-1
clone_size: many
cdr3_aa: CASSQEGSGAGANVLTF

j_call: TRBJ1-5
d_call: .
v_call: TRBV30
clone_size: few
cdr3_aa: CAWSPGTAGAGDQHF

j_call: TRBJ1-3
d_call: .
v_call: TRBV6-5
clone_size: .
cdr3_aa: CASSYKAGASGNTIYF

j_call: TRBJ2-2
d_call: .
v_call: TRBV19
clone_size: .
cdr3_aa: CASKRTWAENTGELFF

j_call: TRBJ1-1
d_call: TRBD1
v_call: TRBV2
clone_size: .
cdr3_aa: CASSERQGASNTEAFF

j_call: TRBJ2-5
d_call: .
v_call: TRBV5-4
clone_size: .
cdr3_aa: CASSPRGGARETQYF

j_call: TRBJ2-5
d_call: TRBD2
v_call: TRBV15
clone_size: .
cdr3_aa: CATSRRGGRETQYF

j_call: TRBJ1-5
d_call: .
v_call: TRBV19
clone_size: .
cdr3_aa: CASSTQGRGSNQPQHF

j_call: TRBJ1-5
d_call: .
v_call: TRBV30
clone_size: .
cdr3_aa: CAWSVKIGENNQPQHF

j_call: TRBJ2-2
d_call: .
v_call: TRBV5-1
clone_size: .
cdr3_aa: CASSLLAAAGTGELFF

j_call: TRBJ1-2
d_call: TRBD1
v_call: TRBV5-4
clone_size: .
cdr3_aa: CASSLEDRRGLGYTF

j_call: TRBJ1-6
d_call: .
v_call: TRBV15
clone_size: few
cdr3_aa: CATSRVSGNSPLHF

j_call: TRBJ1-2
d_call: TRBD1
v_call: TRBV29-1
clone_size: .
cdr3_aa: CSGGTGAYGYTF

j_call: TRBJ2-5
d_call: .
v_call: TRBV5-6
clone_size: few
cdr3_aa: CASSLGTARGETQYF

j_call: TRBJ2-1
d_call: TRBD2
v_call: TRBV4-1
clone_size: .
cdr3_aa: CASSHSGTSVHEQFF

j_call: TRBJ2-1
d_call: .
v_call: TRBV7-2
clone_size: once
cdr3_aa: CASSLGSLDLSDEQFF

j_call: TRBJ2-5
d_call: TRBD1
v_call: TRBV25-1
clone_size: .
cdr3_aa: CASSEYLTGKETQYF